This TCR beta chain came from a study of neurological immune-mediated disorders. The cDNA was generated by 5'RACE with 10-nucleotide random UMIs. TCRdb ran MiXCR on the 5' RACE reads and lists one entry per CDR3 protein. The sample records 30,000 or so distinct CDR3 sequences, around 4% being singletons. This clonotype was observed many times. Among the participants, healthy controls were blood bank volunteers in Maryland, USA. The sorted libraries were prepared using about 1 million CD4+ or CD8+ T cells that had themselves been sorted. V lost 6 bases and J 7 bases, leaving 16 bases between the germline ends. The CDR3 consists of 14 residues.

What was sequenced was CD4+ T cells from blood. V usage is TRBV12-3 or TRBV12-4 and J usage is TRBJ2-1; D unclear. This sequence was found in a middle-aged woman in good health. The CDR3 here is CASSPGMVTNEQFF. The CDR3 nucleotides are TGTGCCAGCAGCCCGGGCATGGTTACGAATGAGCAGTTCTTC.